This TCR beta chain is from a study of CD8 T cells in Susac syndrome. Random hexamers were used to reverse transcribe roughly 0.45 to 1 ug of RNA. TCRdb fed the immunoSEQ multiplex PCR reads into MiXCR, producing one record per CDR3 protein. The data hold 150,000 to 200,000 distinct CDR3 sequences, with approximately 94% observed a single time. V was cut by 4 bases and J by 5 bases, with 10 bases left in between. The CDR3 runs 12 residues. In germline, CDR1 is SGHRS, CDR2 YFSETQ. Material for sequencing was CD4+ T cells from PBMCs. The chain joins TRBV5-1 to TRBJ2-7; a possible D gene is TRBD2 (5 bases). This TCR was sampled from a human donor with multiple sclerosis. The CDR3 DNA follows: TGCGCCAGCAGCCTCAGGACTGACGAGCAGTACTTC. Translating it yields CASSLRTDEQYF.